A selection of T cell receptor beta chains follows, all from one sample in a study of CD4 and CD8 cells across lung adenocarcinoma regions. A single record per CDR3 protein comes from TCRdb applying MiXCR to the PCR reads. The top ten clones hold 55% of a sample with about 16,000 distinct CDR3 sequences, 51% of them seen once. The sample was CD8+ T cells from the center of a lung tumor. Receptor source: a female donor with lung adenocarcinoma. The CD4 and CD8 labels of this study may be unreliable. Each CDR3 is given with its conserved first and last residue. D genes are given only for firm matches. Size is omitted from some rows. Given values are once, few, many or a class for expanded clones.

J gene: TRBJ1-2
CDR3 length: 13
clone size: many
D gene: .
V gene: TRBV6-5
CDR3 DNA: TGTGCCAGCAGCCCCCTGGGAGAGTCCGGCTACACCTTC
CDR3 protein: CASSPLGESGYTF

J gene: TRBJ2-1
CDR3 length: 12
clone size: .
D gene: TRBD2
V gene: TRBV10-1
CDR3 DNA: TGCGCCAGCAGTGGGACGGGAGGGCCCCAGTTCTTC
CDR3 protein: CASSGTGGPQFF

J gene: TRBJ2-1
CDR3 length: 13
clone size: few
D gene: .
V gene: TRBV5-4
CDR3 DNA: TGTGCCAGCAGCTTTAGTGGGGCTAATGAGCAGTTCTTC
CDR3 protein: CASSFSGANEQFF

J gene: TRBJ1-2
CDR3 length: 14
clone size: .
D gene: TRBD1
V gene: TRBV6-1
CDR3 DNA: TGTGCCAGCAGGCCAGGGGGCTTTAGCTATGGCTACACCTTC
CDR3 protein: CASRPGGFSYGYTF

J gene: TRBJ2-7
CDR3 length: 14
clone size: .
D gene: .
V gene: TRBV6-1
CDR3 DNA: TGTGCCAGCAGGGTGGTGGGAGGCAAAGATACGCAGTACTTC
CDR3 protein: CASRVVGGKDTQYF

J gene: TRBJ2-7
CDR3 length: 15
clone size: .
D gene: .
V gene: TRBV27
CDR3 DNA: TGTGCCAGCAGTTCACAGGGCAGTCGGATCTACGAGCAGTACTTC
CDR3 protein: CASSSQGSRIYEQYF

J gene: TRBJ2-3
CDR3 length: 12
clone size: .
D gene: .
V gene: TRBV6-1
CDR3 DNA: TGTGCCAGCAGTGAATCCACAGATACGCAGTATTTT
CDR3 protein: CASSESTDTQYF

J gene: TRBJ2-5
CDR3 length: 15
clone size: many
D gene: .
V gene: TRBV6-5
CDR3 DNA: TGTGCCAGCAGTCGGGGGGCTCTCCTCCAAGAGACCCAGTACTTC
CDR3 protein: CASSRGALLQETQYF

J gene: TRBJ1-6
CDR3 length: 15
clone size: medium-sized
D gene: TRBD1
V gene: TRBV6-1
CDR3 DNA: TGTGCCACGGAAGGACAGGGGTTTTATAATTCACCCCTCCACTTT
CDR3 protein: CATEGQGFYNSPLHF

J gene: TRBJ2-5
CDR3 length: 15
clone size: .
D gene: .
V gene: TRBV27
CDR3 DNA: TGTGCCAGCAGTCCATGTGGGCTAGCCCCAGAGTCCCAGTACTTC
CDR3 protein: CASSPCGLAPESQYF

J gene: TRBJ2-1
CDR3 length: 17
clone size: .
D gene: TRBD1
V gene: TRBV11-1
CDR3 DNA: TGTGCCAGCAGTCCGGGACAGTCTACGAGCTCCTACAATGAGCAGTTCTTC
CDR3 protein: CASSPGQSTSSYNEQFF

J gene: TRBJ2-3
CDR3 length: 12
clone size: .
D gene: .
V gene: TRBV6-8
CDR3 DNA: TGTGTCCACAGTGTGCTGGGAGATTGGCAGTACTTT
CDR3 protein: CVHSVLGDWQYF

J gene: TRBJ2-5
CDR3 length: 14
clone size: once
D gene: TRBD1
V gene: TRBV28
CDR3 DNA: TGTGCCACCGCTTCCGTCGGACAGGGGGAGACCCAGTACTTC
CDR3 protein: CATASVGQGETQYF

J gene: TRBJ2-3
CDR3 length: 15
clone size: many
D gene: .
V gene: TRBV6-2/TRBV6-3
CDR3 DNA: TGTGCCAGCAGTTACTCGATGGTTTCCGGAGATACGCAGTATTTT
CDR3 protein: CASSYSMVSGDTQYF

J gene: TRBJ2-3
CDR3 length: 13
clone size: .
D gene: .
V gene: TRBV6-5
CDR3 DNA: TGTGCCAGCAGTTACGCAGGGCCAGATACGCAGTATTTT
CDR3 protein: CASSYAGPDTQYF

J gene: TRBJ2-5
CDR3 length: 15
clone size: many
D gene: TRBD2
V gene: TRBV6-2/TRBV6-3
CDR3 DNA: TGTGCCAGCAGTTACTCGAAGGCGGGGGTGCAGACCCAGTACTTC
CDR3 protein: CASSYSKAGVQTQYF

J gene: TRBJ2-7
CDR3 length: 14
clone size: few
D gene: TRBD1
V gene: TRBV6-1
CDR3 DNA: TGTGCCAGCGGGGAACGCCTGCCAACAGGGGGGCAGTACTTC
CDR3 protein: CASGERLPTGGQYF

J gene: TRBJ2-1
CDR3 length: 18
clone size: .
D gene: TRBD2
V gene: TRBV10-2
CDR3 DNA: TGCGCCAGCAGTGGGGGGGCTAGCGGGGCTGGGTGCTACGATGCGCAGTACTTT
CDR3 protein: CASSGGASGAGCYDAQYF

J gene: TRBJ2-7
CDR3 length: 16
clone size: .
D gene: .
V gene: TRBV4-1
CDR3 DNA: TGCGCCAGCAGCCAAGAGTTAGGGACGTCCTCCTACGAGCAGTACTTC
CDR3 protein: CASSQELGTSSYEQYF

J gene: TRBJ1-1
CDR3 length: 14
clone size: many
D gene: .
V gene: TRBV6-5
CDR3 DNA: TGTGCCAGCAGTTACGCTGGGGGGGACACTGAAGCTTTCTTT
CDR3 protein: CASSYAGGDTEAFF

J gene: TRBJ2-5
CDR3 length: 14
clone size: .
D gene: .
V gene: TRBV27
CDR3 DNA: TGTGCGAGCAGTACCGTCCGAGACCCAGAGACCCAGTACTTT
CDR3 protein: CASSTVRDPETQYF

J gene: TRBJ2-1
CDR3 length: 13
clone size: .
D gene: .
V gene: TRBV5-1
CDR3 DNA: TGCGCCAGCAACCTCCTGGGGCGAAATGAGCAGTTCTTC
CDR3 protein: CASNLLGRNEQFF

J gene: TRBJ2-1
CDR3 length: 14
clone size: .
D gene: .
V gene: TRBV6-1
CDR3 DNA: TGTGCCAGCAGTGAAGTACGCCCGCCCAATGAGCAGTTCTTC
CDR3 protein: CASSEVRPPNEQFF

J gene: TRBJ1-1
CDR3 length: 11
clone size: .
D gene: .
V gene: TRBV25-1
CDR3 DNA: TGTGCCAGCAGTCGTTTTTCTGAAGCTTTCTTT
CDR3 protein: CASSRFSEAFF

J gene: TRBJ2-5
CDR3 length: 14
clone size: few
D gene: TRBD2
V gene: TRBV6-1
CDR3 DNA: TGTGCCAGCACTAAACCGGGGGGGGGAGAGACCCAGTACTTC
CDR3 protein: CASTKPGGGETQYF

J gene: TRBJ2-7
CDR3 length: 13
clone size: .
D gene: .
V gene: TRBV12-3/TRBV12-4
CDR3 DNA: TGTGCCAGCAGTTTCGGACAGTCCTACGAGCAGTACTTC
CDR3 protein: CASSFGQSYEQYF

J gene: TRBJ2-3
CDR3 length: 15
clone size: .
D gene: TRBD2
V gene: TRBV6-1
CDR3 DNA: TGTGCCAGCAGCCCGCCTAATAGCGGGAGAAATACGCAGTATTTT
CDR3 protein: CASSPPNSGRNTQYF

J gene: TRBJ2-7
CDR3 length: 15
clone size: few
D gene: .
V gene: TRBV6-1
CDR3 DNA: TGTGCCAGCGGACCGACGGGGCGGATCGCCTACGAGCAGTACTTC
CDR3 protein: CASGPTGRIAYEQYF

J gene: TRBJ2-1
CDR3 length: 13
clone size: many
D gene: .
V gene: TRBV27
CDR3 DNA: TGTGCCAGCAGTCCCACTAATTACAATGAGCAGTTCTTC
CDR3 protein: CASSPTNYNEQFF

J gene: TRBJ1-2
CDR3 length: 17
clone size: .
D gene: .
V gene: TRBV6-5
CDR3 DNA: TGTGCCAGCAGTTACTCGATCCAGGCAGGCCAACTTTATGGCTACACCTTC
CDR3 protein: CASSYSIQAGQLYGYTF

J gene: TRBJ2-4
CDR3 length: 16
clone size: .
D gene: .
V gene: TRBV6-1
CDR3 DNA: TGTGCCAGCAGTATCGGGGGTGGCTTTGACCAAGACACTCAGTACTTC
CDR3 protein: CASSIGGGFDQDTQYF

J gene: TRBJ2-2
CDR3 length: 16
clone size: few
D gene: TRBD1
V gene: TRBV7-6
CDR3 DNA: TGTGCCAGCAGCCAAGGGACAGGGGCCCGCACCGGGGAGCTGTTTTTT
CDR3 protein: CASSQGTGARTGELFF

J gene: TRBJ2-7
CDR3 length: 13
clone size: few
D gene: .
V gene: TRBV7-2
CDR3 DNA: TGTGCCAGCAGCTTTATGTGGGCGAGCGAGCAGTACTTC
CDR3 protein: CASSFMWASEQYF

J gene: TRBJ2-7
CDR3 length: 16
clone size: .
D gene: .
V gene: TRBV6-5
CDR3 DNA: TGTGCCAGCAGTTACTCGAGATTGGACGGCGCCTACGAGCAGTACTTC
CDR3 protein: CASSYSRLDGAYEQYF

J gene: TRBJ2-1
CDR3 length: 16
clone size: .
D gene: .
V gene: TRBV4-2
CDR3 DNA: TGTGCCAGCAGCCAAGATTTGGCGGGGTCCTACAATGAGCAGTTCTTC
CDR3 protein: CASSQDLAGSYNEQFF

J gene: TRBJ2-2
CDR3 length: 12
clone size: few
D gene: .
V gene: TRBV6-5
CDR3 DNA: TGTGCCAGCAGTTTGGGCACCGGGGAGCTGTTTTTT
CDR3 protein: CASSLGTGELFF

J gene: TRBJ2-3
CDR3 length: 14
clone size: medium-sized
D gene: .
V gene: TRBV27
CDR3 DNA: TGTGCCAGCAGTTTCTCGGGTTTCACAGATACGCAGTATTTT
CDR3 protein: CASSFSGFTDTQYF

J gene: TRBJ2-3
CDR3 length: 13
clone size: medium-sized
D gene: .
V gene: TRBV6-5
CDR3 DNA: TGTGCCAGCAGTTACGCAATTGCAGATACGCAGTATTTT
CDR3 protein: CASSYAIADTQYF

J gene: TRBJ1-1
CDR3 length: 14
clone size: .
D gene: TRBD1
V gene: TRBV30
CDR3 DNA: TGTGCCTGGAGCCGGGACAGGGGCTACACTGAAGCTTTCTTT
CDR3 protein: CAWSRDRGYTEAFF

J gene: TRBJ2-2
CDR3 length: 13
clone size: .
D gene: .
V gene: TRBV10-3
CDR3 DNA: TGTGCCATCAGGCGGCTCGTCACCGGGGAGCTGTTTTTT
CDR3 protein: CAIRRLVTGELFF

J gene: TRBJ1-5
CDR3 length: 15
clone size: .
D gene: .
V gene: TRBV27
CDR3 DNA: TGTGCCAGCAGTCCGACCGGGGCCCAATATCAGCCCCAGCATTTT
CDR3 protein: CASSPTGAQYQPQHF

J gene: TRBJ2-3
CDR3 length: 16
clone size: .
D gene: TRBD2
V gene: TRBV6-1
CDR3 DNA: TGTGCCAGCAGTGTGTCGGGGGGGGGACCCAAAAACACGCAGTACTTT
CDR3 protein: CASSVSGGGPKNTQYF

J gene: TRBJ2-4
CDR3 length: 16
clone size: .
D gene: TRBD2
V gene: TRBV6-1
CDR3 DNA: TGTGCCAGCAGCGAAGCGGGGCTGAGAGCCAAAAACACGCAGTACTTT
CDR3 protein: CASSEAGLRAKNTQYF

J gene: TRBJ1-3
CDR3 length: 17
clone size: few
D gene: TRBD1
V gene: TRBV7-2
CDR3 DNA: TGTGCCAGCAGCTTATACGCAGCGGCAGGGGGCGGAAACACCATATATTTT
CDR3 protein: CASSLYAAAGGGNTIYF

J gene: TRBJ1-1
CDR3 length: 17
clone size: .
D gene: TRBD1
V gene: TRBV6-1
CDR3 DNA: TGTGCCAGCAGTGATATCTGGGACAGAATAACCTTTGGGGGAGCTTTCTTT
CDR3 protein: CASSDIWDRITFGGAFF

J gene: TRBJ2-2
CDR3 length: 15
clone size: .
D gene: TRBD1
V gene: TRBV11-3
CDR3 DNA: TGTGCCCGCGGCTTAGGGGTTGTGAGCACAGGGGCGCTGTTTTTT
CDR3 protein: CARGLGVVSTGALFF

J gene: TRBJ2-2
CDR3 length: 15
clone size: .
D gene: .
V gene: TRBV6-5
CDR3 DNA: TGTGCCAGCAGTTACGATCGGGACGGCACCGGGGAGCTGTTTTTT
CDR3 protein: CASSYDRDGTGELFF

J gene: TRBJ1-5
CDR3 length: 16
clone size: .
D gene: TRBD1
V gene: TRBV28
CDR3 DNA: TGTGCCAGCAGTTCCCCCCAGGGGGGTAGCAATCAGCCCCAGCATTTT
CDR3 protein: CASSSPQGGSNQPQHF

J gene: TRBJ2-5
CDR3 length: 15
clone size: .
D gene: .
V gene: TRBV24-1
CDR3 DNA: TGTGCCACGGGTGTGGCGGGCGGGGGCCCAGAGACGCAGTACTTC
CDR3 protein: CATGVAGGGPETQYF

J gene: TRBJ2-5
CDR3 length: 15
clone size: .
D gene: TRBD1
V gene: TRBV6-1
CDR3 DNA: TGTGCCAGCAGTGAAGGGTCAGGGGGCCAAGAGACCCAGTACTTC
CDR3 protein: CASSEGSGGQETQYF

J gene: TRBJ2-5
CDR3 length: 14
clone size: many
D gene: .
V gene: TRBV6-1
CDR3 DNA: TGTGCCAGTTGGAGGGGCGATCTATACGAGACCCAGTACTTC
CDR3 protein: CASWRGDLYETQYF

J gene: TRBJ2-4
CDR3 length: 15
clone size: few
D gene: TRBD2
V gene: TRBV10-1
CDR3 DNA: TGCGCCAGCAGTGAGCGGGCTAGCGGGAGGGCCATTCAGTACTTC
CDR3 protein: CASSERASGRAIQYF

J gene: TRBJ2-5
CDR3 length: 16
clone size: .
D gene: .
V gene: TRBV27
CDR3 DNA: TGTGCCAGCACGGGTTGGGGGGGCCGTGGCAAAGAGACCCAGTACTTC
CDR3 protein: CASTGWGGRGKETQYF

J gene: TRBJ2-5
CDR3 length: 17
clone size: .
D gene: TRBD2
V gene: TRBV6-1
CDR3 DNA: TGTGCCAGCAGGGGGGGAGCGGGGGGGCCCGATCCAGATACGCAGTACTTC
CDR3 protein: CASRGGAGGPDPDTQYF

J gene: TRBJ1-1
CDR3 length: 14
clone size: once
D gene: TRBD1
V gene: TRBV5-6
CDR3 DNA: TGTGCCAGCAGCTTGAAGGGGGCGGTCACTGAAGCTTTCTTT
CDR3 protein: CASSLKGAVTEAFF

J gene: TRBJ2-3
CDR3 length: 16
clone size: .
D gene: .
V gene: TRBV27
CDR3 DNA: TGTGCCAGCAGGGCCGCCCGGGGGCGAGGCACAGATACGCAGTATTTT
CDR3 protein: CASRAARGRGTDTQYF

J gene: TRBJ2-4
CDR3 length: 19
clone size: medium-sized
D gene: TRBD2
V gene: TRBV27
CDR3 DNA: TGTGCCAGCAGTTCAACTCCGCGGACTAGCGGGGGGGCCAAAAACATTCAGTACTTC
CDR3 protein: CASSSTPRTSGGAKNIQYF